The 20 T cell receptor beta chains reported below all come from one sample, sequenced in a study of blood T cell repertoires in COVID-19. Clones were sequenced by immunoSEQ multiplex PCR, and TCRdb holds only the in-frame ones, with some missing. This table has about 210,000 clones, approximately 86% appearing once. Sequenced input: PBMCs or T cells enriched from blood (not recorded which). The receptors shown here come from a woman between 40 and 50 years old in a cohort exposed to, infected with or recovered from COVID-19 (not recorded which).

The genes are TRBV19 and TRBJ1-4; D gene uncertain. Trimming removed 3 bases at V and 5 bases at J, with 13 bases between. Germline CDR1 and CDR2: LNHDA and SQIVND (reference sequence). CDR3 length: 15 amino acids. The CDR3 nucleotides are TGTGCCAGTAGTATTACCCGCGGAGTCAATGAAAAACTGTTTTTT. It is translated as CASSITRGVNEKLFF.

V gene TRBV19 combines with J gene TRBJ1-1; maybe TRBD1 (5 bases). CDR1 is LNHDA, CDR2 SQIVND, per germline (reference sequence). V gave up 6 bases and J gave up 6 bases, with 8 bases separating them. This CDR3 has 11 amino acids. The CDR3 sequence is CASRNRPEAFF. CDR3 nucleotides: TGTGCCAGTAGAAACAGGCCTGAAGCTTTCTTT.

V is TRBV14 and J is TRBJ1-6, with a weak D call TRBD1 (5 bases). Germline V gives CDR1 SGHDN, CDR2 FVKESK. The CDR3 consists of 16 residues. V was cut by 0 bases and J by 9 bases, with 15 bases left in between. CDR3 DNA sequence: TGTGCCAGCAGCCAAGATCGGTTGGGAGGGACTTCACCCCTCCACTTT. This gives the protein CASSQDRLGGTSPLHF.

The CDR3 region is CAISPGLGLHEQYF. The CDR3 region has the DNA TGTGCCATCAGCCCAGGGCTGGGTCTCCACGAGCAGTACTTC. This chain connects TRBV10-3 to TRBJ2-7; possibly TRBD1 for D (5 bases). The CDR3 extends over 14 amino acids. V was trimmed by 6 bases and J by 5 bases, leaving 17 bases between them. CDR1 is ENHRY and CDR2 is SYGVKD in the germline V gene.

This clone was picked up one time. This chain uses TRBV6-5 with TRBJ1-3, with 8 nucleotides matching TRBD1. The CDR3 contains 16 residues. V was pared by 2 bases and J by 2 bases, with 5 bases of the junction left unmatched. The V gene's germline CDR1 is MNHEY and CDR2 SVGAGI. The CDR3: CASSYLFRGPGNTIYF. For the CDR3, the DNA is TGTGCCAGCAGTTACCTATTCAGGGGGCCTGGAAACACCATATATTTT.

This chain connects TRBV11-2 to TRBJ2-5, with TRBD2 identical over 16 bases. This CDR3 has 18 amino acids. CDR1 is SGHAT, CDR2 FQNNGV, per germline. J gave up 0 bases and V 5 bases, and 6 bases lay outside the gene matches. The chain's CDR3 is CASSPGLAGGTYQETQYF. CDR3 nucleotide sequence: TGTGCCAGCAGCCCGGGACTAGCGGGAGGGACGTACCAAGAGACCCAGTACTTC. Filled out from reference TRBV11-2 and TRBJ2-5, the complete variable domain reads EAGVAQSPRYKIIEKRQSVAFWCNPISGHATLYWYQQILGQGPKLLIQFQNNGVVDDSQLPKDRFSAERLKGVDSTLKIQPAKLEDSAVYLCASSPGLAGGTYQETQYFGPGTRLLVL.

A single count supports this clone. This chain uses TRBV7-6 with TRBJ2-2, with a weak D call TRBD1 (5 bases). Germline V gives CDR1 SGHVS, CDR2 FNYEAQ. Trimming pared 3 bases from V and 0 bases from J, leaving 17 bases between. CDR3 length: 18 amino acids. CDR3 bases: TGTGCCAGCAGCTTTCCAGACAGCAGCTCCGCGAACACCGGGGAGCTGTTTTTT. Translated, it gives CASSFPDSSSANTGELFF.

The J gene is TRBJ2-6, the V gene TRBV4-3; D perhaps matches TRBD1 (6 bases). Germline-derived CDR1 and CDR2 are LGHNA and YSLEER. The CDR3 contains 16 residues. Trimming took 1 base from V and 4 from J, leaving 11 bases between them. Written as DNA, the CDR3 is TGCGCCAGCAGCCAAGGACAGGCCCCCGGGGCCAACGTCCTGACTTTC. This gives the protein CASSQGQAPGANVLTF.

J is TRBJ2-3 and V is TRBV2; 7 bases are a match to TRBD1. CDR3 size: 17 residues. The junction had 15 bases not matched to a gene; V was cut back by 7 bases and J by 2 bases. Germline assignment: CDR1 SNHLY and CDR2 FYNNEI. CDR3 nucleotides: TGTGCCAGCATACTACAAGGGGGCGGGTCTCTCACAGATACGCAGTATTTT. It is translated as CASILQGGGSLTDTQYF.

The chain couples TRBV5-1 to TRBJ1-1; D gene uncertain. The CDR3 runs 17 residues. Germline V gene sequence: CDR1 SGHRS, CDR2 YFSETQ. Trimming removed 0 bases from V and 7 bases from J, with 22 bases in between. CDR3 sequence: CASSLAGRGRSISEAFF. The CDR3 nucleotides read TGCGCCAGCAGCTTGGCCGGTCGAGGGCGTAGTATCAGTGAAGCTTTCTTT.

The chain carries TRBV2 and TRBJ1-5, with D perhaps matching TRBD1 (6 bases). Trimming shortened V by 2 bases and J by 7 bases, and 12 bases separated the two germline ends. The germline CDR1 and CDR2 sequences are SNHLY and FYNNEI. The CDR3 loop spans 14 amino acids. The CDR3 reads CASSERSGDQPQHF. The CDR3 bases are TGTGCCAGCAGTGAACGGTCAGGGGACCAGCCCCAGCATTTT.

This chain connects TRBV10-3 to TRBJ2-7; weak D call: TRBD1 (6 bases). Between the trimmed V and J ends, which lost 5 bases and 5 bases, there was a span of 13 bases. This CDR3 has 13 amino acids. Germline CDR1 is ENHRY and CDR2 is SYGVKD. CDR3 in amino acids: CAISLTGVDEQYF. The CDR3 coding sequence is TGTGCCATCAGTTTGACAGGCGTGGACGAGCAGTACTTC.

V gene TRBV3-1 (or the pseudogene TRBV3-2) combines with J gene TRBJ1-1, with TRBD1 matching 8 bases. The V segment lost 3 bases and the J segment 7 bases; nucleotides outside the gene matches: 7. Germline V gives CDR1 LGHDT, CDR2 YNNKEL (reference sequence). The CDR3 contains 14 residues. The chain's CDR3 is CASSHRRGQDEAFF. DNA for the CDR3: TGTGCCAGCAGCCACCGAAGGGGACAGGATGAAGCTTTCTTT.

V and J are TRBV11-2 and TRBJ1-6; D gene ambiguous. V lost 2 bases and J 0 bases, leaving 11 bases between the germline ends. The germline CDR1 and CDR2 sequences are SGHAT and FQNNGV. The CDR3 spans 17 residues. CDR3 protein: CASSLIFRSSYNSPLHF. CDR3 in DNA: TGTGCCAGCAGCTTAATCTTCCGGAGCTCCTATAATTCACCCCTCCACTTT.

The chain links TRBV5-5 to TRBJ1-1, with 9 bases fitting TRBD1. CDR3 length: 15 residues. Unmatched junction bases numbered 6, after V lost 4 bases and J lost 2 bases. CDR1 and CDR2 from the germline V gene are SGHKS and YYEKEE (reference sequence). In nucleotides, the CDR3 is TGTGCCAGCAGCGTCCGGACAGGGGATAACACTGAAGCTTTCTTT. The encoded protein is CASSVRTGDNTEAFF.

CDR3 nucleotides: TGTGCCAGCTGGGGAGAGGGAGCCTCCTACGAGCAGTACTTC. Encoded protein: CASWGEGASYEQYF. The rearrangement uses TRBV25-1 and TRBJ2-7; D possibly corresponds to TRBD2 (5 bases). Germline-derived CDR1 and CDR2 are MGHDK and SYGVNS. The V gene lost 8 bases and the J gene lost 0 bases, with 14 bases spanning the gap. CDR3 length equals 14 residues.

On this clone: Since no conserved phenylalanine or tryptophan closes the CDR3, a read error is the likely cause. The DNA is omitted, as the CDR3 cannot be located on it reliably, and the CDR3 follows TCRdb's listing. CDR3 amino acids: CASSAWTTGGLL. The gene calls are TRBV6-4 and TRBJ2-7; TRBD1 is taken as the D call from the table, unchecked against the DNA. Germline loops: CDR1 MRHNA, CDR2 SNTAGT. Inclusive of both ends, the CDR3 amounts to 12 amino acids.

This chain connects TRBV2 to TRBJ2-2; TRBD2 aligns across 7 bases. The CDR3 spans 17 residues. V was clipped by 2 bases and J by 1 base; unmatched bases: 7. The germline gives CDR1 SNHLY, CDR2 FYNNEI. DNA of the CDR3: TGTGCCAGCAGTGAAAGCTGGCAGCGGGGGAACACCGGGGAGCTGTTTTTT. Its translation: CASSESWQRGNTGELFF. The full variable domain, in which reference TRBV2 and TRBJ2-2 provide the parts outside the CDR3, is EPEVTQTPSHQVTQMGQEVILRCVPISNHLYFYWYRQILGQKVEFLVSFYNNEISEKSEIFDDQFSVERPDGSNFTLKIRSTKLEDSAMYFCASSESWQRGNTGELFFGEGSRLTVL.

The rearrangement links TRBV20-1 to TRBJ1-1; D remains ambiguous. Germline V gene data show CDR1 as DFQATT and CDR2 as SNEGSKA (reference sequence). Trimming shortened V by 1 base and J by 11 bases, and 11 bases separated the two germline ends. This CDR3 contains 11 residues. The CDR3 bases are TGCAGTGCTAGAGTAGGGAGGGATGCTTTCTTT. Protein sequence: CSARVGRDAFF.

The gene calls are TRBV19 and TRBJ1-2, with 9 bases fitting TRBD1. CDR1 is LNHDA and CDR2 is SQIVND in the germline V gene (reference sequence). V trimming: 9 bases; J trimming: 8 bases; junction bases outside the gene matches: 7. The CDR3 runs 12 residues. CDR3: CASLTGGRGYTF. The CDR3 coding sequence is TGTGCCAGCTTGACAGGGGGAAGGGGCTACACCTTC.